The next 12 T cell receptor beta chains were all read from a single sample in a study of T cells in Graves' hyperthyroidism and ophthalmopathy. Amplification yielded TCR beta CDR3 regions, with RNA transcripts as the source. First-round RT-PCR of the TCR CDR3 relied on the HTBI primer set. TCRdb redid the calling of the multiplex PCR reads with MiXCR, one entry per CDR3 protein. The sample shows over 350,000 distinct CDR3 sequences, more than 13% of them seen only once. The source material was blood. The receptors originated from a man over 45 with Graves' ophthalmopathy.

Remarks on this clonotype: This may arise from a read error, as a much more abundant clone is one base away. The V and J genes are TRBV20-1 and TRBJ2-1; D might be TRBD1 (5 bases). The CDR3 has 14 amino acids. V lost 7 bases, J lost 9 bases, and 22 bases lay in between. Germline CDR1 DFQATT, CDR2 SNEGSKA (reference sequence). CDR3 in amino acids: CSVRSETATGEQFF. As DNA, the CDR3 is TGCAGTGTTCGCTCGGAGACAGCAACCGGTGAGCAGTTCTTC.

The chain joins TRBV29-1 to TRBJ2-1, with D possibly TRBD2 on 5 matching bases. Germline CDR1 and CDR2: SQVTM and ANQGSEA. The CDR3 loop spans 14 amino acids. V gave up 6 bases and J gave up 0 bases, with 12 bases separating them. The CDR3 nucleotides read TGCAGCGTGGATAGCGTGAACTCCTACAATGAGCAGTTCTTC. Amino acid sequence: CSVDSVNSYNEQFF.

This clonotype was seen ten or more times. This chain links TRBV5-1 with TRBJ2-7; the D is unclear. CDR1 and CDR2 from the germline V gene are SGHRS and YFSETQ. V lost 0 bases and J lost 2, with 12 bases in between. The CDR3 totals 15 residues. CDR3 region: CASSLGNPTTYEQYF. The CDR3 DNA is TGCGCCAGCAGCTTGGGGAACCCAACGACCTACGAGCAGTACTTC.

This clonotype was seen ten or more times. The chain joins TRBV3-1 to TRBJ2-5; D is undetermined. V gave up 1 base and J gave up 4 bases, with 1 base separating them. Germline V gene lookup returns CDR1 LGHDT and CDR2 YNNKEL (reference sequence). The CDR3 totals 11 residues. The CDR3 sequence: CASSQVETQYF. DNA for the CDR3: TGTGCCAGCAGCCAAGTAGAGACCCAGTACTTC.

The chain is built from TRBV19 and TRBJ2-3; weak D call: TRBD2 (5 bases). Trimming removed 5 bases from V and 2 bases from J, with 14 bases in between. The CDR3 runs to 15 residues. Germline lookup yields CDR1 LNHDA and CDR2 SQIVND (reference sequence). CDR3 sequence: CASSASSPPTDTQYF. The CDR3 nucleotides are TGTGCCAGTAGTGCTTCTAGCCCTCCCACAGATACGCAGTATTTT.

This chain uses TRBV10-3 with TRBJ2-1, with 11 bases aligning to TRBD2. Germline CDR1 reads ENHRY; CDR2 reads SYGVKD. The CDR3 is made up of 16 amino acids. V trimming: 2 bases; J trimming: 6 bases; junction bases outside the gene matches: 6. The CDR3 bases are TGTGCCATCAGTGAGGGCGGACTAGCGGGCATCAATGAGCAGTTCTTC. It encodes CAISEGGLAGINEQFF.

This clonotype has at least ten counts. This chain joins TRBV5-1 and TRBJ2-1, with unresolved D. Looked up from germline, CDR1 is SGHRS and CDR2 is YFSETQ. This CDR3 is 13 amino acids long. Trimming stripped 2 bases from V and 8 bases from J, with 11 bases between. DNA of the CDR3: TGCGCCAGCAGCTTCCCGGGTACCGATGAGCAGTTCTTC. Protein sequence: CASSFPGTDEQFF.

CDR3: CSVALPRERGPPDTQYF. The DNA of the CDR3 is TGCAGCGTTGCCCTCCCTCGGGAAAGGGGACCGCCAGATACGCAGTATTTT. This chain links TRBV29-1 with TRBJ2-3; D may correspond to TRBD1 or TRBD2 (5 bases each). Looked up from germline, CDR1 is SQVTM and CDR2 is ANQGSEA. The CDR3 extends over 17 amino acids. V was shortened by 4 bases and J by 4 bases, with 24 bases between the two germline ends.

Of note for this clonotype: At one of its ends the junction is not consistent with the germline gene, which may arise from a read error. J is TRBJ2-7 and V is TRBV10-2; TRBD2 aligns across 8 bases. Germline lookup yields CDR1 WSHSY and CDR2 SAAADI. The CDR3 consists of 17 residues. The CDR3 loop reads CASSAGGHSASSYEQCF. The CDR3 DNA reads TGCGCCAGCAGTGCGGGGGGGCACAGCGCTTCTTCCTACGAGCAGTGCTTC.

This clonotype has just a few counts. The chain uses TRBV5-6 and TRBJ1-5; a possible D gene is TRBD1 (6 bases). Germline values: CDR1 SGHDT, CDR2 YYEEEE. Trimming cost V 0 bases and J 2 bases, with 15 bases left between them. This CDR3 has 17 residues. The CDR3 loop is CASSLAVGAEGNQPQHF. DNA of the CDR3: TGTGCCAGCAGCTTGGCCGTGGGGGCAGAGGGCAATCAGCCCCAGCATTTT.

This clonotype occurred a few times. The chain recombines TRBV27 with TRBJ1-5; no reliable D call. The CDR3 length is 11 residues. The germline V and J ends were trimmed by 9 bases and 4 bases, with 7 bases remaining between them. CDR1 is MNHEY, CDR2 SMNVEV, per germline (reference sequence). CDR3 nucleotides: TGTGCCAGAAGGAGAAATCAGCCCCAGCATTTT. Translation: CARRRNQPQHF.

This clonotype has a handful of counts. Written as DNA, the CDR3 is TGTGCCAGCAGCCCCAGACAGAGCCCTAGCACAGATACGCAGTATTTT. Amino acid sequence: CASSPRQSPSTDTQYF. This sequence joins TRBV9 and TRBJ2-3, with D possibly matching TRBD1 (5 bases). V lost 4 bases, J lost 0 bases, and 15 bases lay in between. Germline V gene sequence: CDR1 SGDLS, CDR2 YYNGEE. This CDR3 comprises 16 residues.